The 22 T cell receptor beta chains below come from one sample, sequenced in a study of blood T cells in healthy people across ages. A J-beta primer mix and a sample-barcoded 5' primer were used in a second PCR of roughly 6 to 12 cycles. Using its own MiXCR run on the 5' RACE reads, TCRdb lists one record per CDR3 protein. Among hundreds of thousands of distinct CDR3 sequences, 29% were seen once, and the ten largest hold 15% to 20%. The sequenced material came from blood. The receptors here all came from a woman over 75 in good health.

This clonotype was counted between two and nine times. A much larger clone differs from this one at a single base, so this may be a read error. The chain has TRBV5-5 and TRBJ2-5, with 9 bases lining up with TRBD2. V lost 3 bases to trimming and J lost 11 bases; unmatched junction nucleotides: 14. In germline, CDR1 is SGHKS, CDR2 YYEKEE (reference sequence). The CDR3 is 15 amino acids. CDR3: CASSSPAGGTPEQYF. Written as DNA, the CDR3 is TGTGCCAGCAGCTCACCAGCGGGGGGAACCCCTGAGCAGTACTTC. The variable domain in full, completed from reference TRBV5-5 and TRBJ2-5, reads DAGVTQSPTHLIKTRGQQVTLRCSPISGHKSVSWYQQVLGQGPQFIFQYYEKEERGRGNFPDRFSARQFPNYSSELNVNALLLGDSALYLCASSSPAGGTPEQYFGPGTRLLVL.

Concerning this clonotype: This may come from a read error, since a much larger clone is one base off. V usage is TRBV4-3 and J usage is TRBJ1-2; 11 bases are shared with TRBD1. The CDR3 length is 15 residues. Germline V lookup: CDR1 LGHNA, CDR2 YSLEER. The CDR3 protein is CASRQSPGQGEGCTF. As DNA, the CDR3 is TGCGCCAGCAGACAAAGCCCGGGACAGGGGGAAGGCTGCACCTTC.

The table lists this clonotype with a few counts. CDR3 DNA sequence: TGTGCCAGCAGCGGGGGGGGTAGGCGGAACACCGGGGAGCTGTTTTTT. It specifies CASSGGGRRNTGELFF. This chain uses TRBV7-2 with TRBJ2-2, with 7 bases aligning to TRBD2. V shed 5 bases, J shed 1 base, and the junction held 7 bases outside the gene matches. Looked up from germline, CDR1 is SGHTA and CDR2 is FQGNSA. The CDR3 runs 16 residues.

This clonotype was seen repeatedly, ten times or more. This chain connects TRBV12-3 or TRBV12-4 to TRBJ1-4; D is perhaps TRBD1 (5 bases). Trimming removed 4 bases at V and 6 bases at J, with 18 bases between. This CDR3 has 16 amino acids. CDR3 residues: CASSSQRAGADEKLFF. For the CDR3, the DNA is TGTGCCAGCAGTTCCCAGCGGGCCGGGGCTGATGAAAAACTGTTTTTT.

On this clonotype itself: At one end the junction does not follow the germline gene, possibly because of a read error. This chain connects TRBV9 to TRBJ2-1; 9 bases are shared with TRBD2. The CDR3 has 15 amino acids. Per the germline V gene, CDR1 is SGDLS and CDR2 is YYNGEE. The CDR3 region is CAGSVAAGGVNEQFF. CDR3 DNA: TGTGCCGGCAGCGTAGCAGCGGGGGGCGTCAATGAGCAGTTCTTC.

On this clonotype: A read error may be the cause here, since a much bigger clone is one base away. J is TRBJ2-7 and V is TRBV20-1; D unclear. Germline V gives CDR1 DFQATT, CDR2 SNEGSKA (reference sequence). This CDR3 is built from 12 residues. Trimming pared 0 bases from V and 4 bases from J, leaving 7 bases between. The CDR3: CSARDLRYEQYF. Here the CDR3 DNA reads TGCAGTGCTAGAGATCTTAGGTACGAGCAGTACTTC.

A remark on this clonotype: At one boundary the junction diverges from the germline segment, which might be a read error. The J gene is TRBJ2-5, the V gene TRBV12-3 or TRBV12-4; D is perhaps TRBD2 (6 bases). CDR3 length: 13 residues. The CDR3 region is CVSTRTNQETQYF. The CDR3 DNA reads as TGTGTCAGCACTCGGACTAACCAAGAGACCCAGTACTTC.

This chain connects TRBV6-1 to TRBJ1-5; 9 bases agree with TRBD1. The germline V gene encodes CDR1 MNHNS and CDR2 SASEGT. V was pared by 3 bases and J by 1 base, with 10 bases of the junction left unmatched. The CDR3 has 18 residues. CDR3 protein: CASSDGGQGVLSNQPQHF. The CDR3 coding sequence is TGTGCCAGCAGTGATGGGGGACAGGGAGTTTTAAGCAATCAGCCCCAGCATTTT.

The chain combines TRBV7-2 with TRBJ1-5; D uncertain. Germline assignment: CDR1 SGHTA and CDR2 FQGNSA. The CDR3 has 15 residues. V shed 3 bases and J shed 1 base, with 10 bases lying between them. CDR3 nucleotides: TGTGCCAGCAGCTTTCAGGTGGGGAGCAATCAGCCCCAGCATTTT. Residues: CASSFQVGSNQPQHF.

The sample holds a few counts of this clonotype. The chain carries TRBV20-1 and TRBJ2-2; the D gene is possibly TRBD1 (5 bases). This CDR3 is 17 amino acids long. Germline V gene sequence: CDR1 DFQATT, CDR2 SNEGSKA (reference sequence). Trimming took off 3 bases at V and 3 bases at J, with 20 bases between the two ends. Written as DNA, the CDR3 is TGCAGTGCTAGCGTGCTAACAGGATCCTCGGACACCGGGGAGCTGTTTTTT. Translating gives CSASVLTGSSDTGELFF.

This clonotype was found many times. The chain joins TRBV20-1 to TRBJ2-5; D possibly corresponds to TRBD1 (6 bases). From germline, CDR1 is DFQATT and CDR2 SNEGSKA (reference sequence). V shed 3 bases and J shed 6 bases, with 14 bases lying between them. The CDR3 consists of 13 residues. The CDR3 coding sequence is TGCAGTGCTAGTCCTAACAGGGTAAAGACCCAGTACTTC. This sequence encodes CSASPNRVKTQYF.

In this sample, this clonotype turned up many times. The chain combines TRBV10-3 with TRBJ2-7; no clear D. Germline CDR1 reads ENHRY; CDR2 reads SYGVKD. Trimming cost V 11 bases and J 2 bases, with 16 bases left between them. The CDR3 spans 13 residues. For the CDR3, the DNA is TGTGCCTCAGCCGTCCAGCCTACCTACGAGCAGTACTTC. Its translation is CASAVQPTYEQYF.

The V call is TRBV6-5, the J call TRBJ2-1; 9 nucleotides align to TRBD1. The CDR3 contains 12 residues. J lost 12 bases, V lost 4 bases, and 4 bases had no gene match. Germline CDR1 MNHEY, CDR2 SVGAGI. The CDR3 DNA reads as TGTGCCAGCAGTTTGGGACAGGGAGGGCAGTTCTTC. This sequence encodes CASSLGQGGQFF.

In its sample, this clonotype was seen a few times. The chain links TRBV3-1 to TRBJ1-6; 7 bases are a match to TRBD1. The V and J ends lost 2 bases and 7 bases, in that order; junction bases with no gene match: 5. Germline V gene data show CDR1 as LGHDT and CDR2 as YNNKEL (reference sequence). This CDR3 is 15 amino acids long. The CDR3, as DNA: TGTGCCAGCAGCCAAATCCCAGGGGGGAATTCACCCCTCCACTTT. Amino acids: CASSQIPGGNSPLHF.

The gene calls are TRBV28 and TRBJ2-3; D is possibly TRBD1 or TRBD2 (5 bases each). V was shortened by 3 bases and J by 4 bases, with 11 bases between the two germline ends. The germline V gene encodes CDR1 MDHEN and CDR2 SYDVKM. This CDR3 spans 14 amino acids. The CDR3 sequence: CASSFQGPADTQYF. CDR3 nucleotides: TGTGCCAGCAGTTTTCAGGGACCCGCAGATACGCAGTATTTT.

For this clonotype: A read error may explain this, as a much larger clone is one base away. This chain links TRBV12-3 or TRBV12-4 with TRBJ2-3; 8 bases fit TRBD1. This CDR3 spans 15 amino acids. CDR3 region: CASRPTGVITDAQYF. The DNA of the CDR3 is TGTGCCAGCAGGCCGACAGGGGTCATCACAGATGCGCAGTATTTT.

The table lists this clonotype with a few counts. The genes are TRBV24-1 and TRBJ2-1; D is possibly TRBD1 (5 bases). Per the germline V gene, CDR1 is KGHDR and CDR2 is SFDVKD. The CDR3 loop spans 14 amino acids. Trimming left V 4 bases short and J 3 bases short, with 9 bases between. CDR3 coding DNA: TGTGCCACCAGTGAGCCAACAGGCTACAATGAGCAGTTCTTC. It codes for CATSEPTGYNEQFF.

Many counts were recorded for this clonotype. The chain is built from TRBV12-3 or TRBV12-4 and TRBJ1-2; possible D gene TRBD1, 6 bases. Trimming stripped 4 bases from V and 2 bases from J, with 14 bases between. There are 15 residues in the CDR3. The CDR3 protein is CASSSMGGSNYGYTF. The CDR3 DNA reads TGTGCCAGCAGTTCTATGGGGGGCTCCAACTATGGCTACACCTTC.

This clonotype occurred many times. This chain connects TRBV7-2 to TRBJ1-2; TRBD1 matches 7 bases. V was clipped by 5 bases and J by 1 base; unmatched bases: 7. The germline V gene encodes CDR1 SGHTA and CDR2 FQGNSA. The CDR3 has 15 residues. The CDR3 protein is CASSKPDRLNYGYTF. The CDR3 DNA reads TGTGCCAGCAGCAAGCCGGACAGGCTTAACTATGGCTACACCTTC.

This clonotype came up many times. This chain connects TRBV5-5 to TRBJ2-5; no clear D gene. This CDR3 contains 14 residues. The germline V gene encodes CDR1 SGHKS and CDR2 YYEKEE (reference sequence). Trimming pared 7 bases from V and 1 base from J, leaving 14 bases between. The CDR3 region is CASVLFDLQETQYF. The CDR3 bases are TGTGCCAGCGTACTTTTCGATCTCCAAGAGACCCAGTACTTC.

This clonotype was detected a few times. A much larger clonotype is one base distant, so this may be a read error. V is TRBV7-2 and J is TRBJ2-6, with a possible D match to TRBD2 (6 bases). Germline loops: CDR1 SGHTA, CDR2 FQGNSA. There are 18 residues in the CDR3. CDR3 sequence (DNA): TGTGCCAGCAGCTTACTTGTGGGGGGTAGCTCTGGGGCCAACGTCCGGACTTTC. As protein: CASSLLVGGSSGANVRTF. The full variable domain, in which reference TRBV7-2 and TRBJ2-6 provide the parts outside the CDR3, is GAGVSQSPSNKVTEKGKDVELRCDPISGHTALYWYRQSLGQGLEFLIYFQGNSAPDKSGLPSDRFSAERTGGSVSTLTIQRTQQEDSAVYLCASSLLVGGSSGANVRTFGAGSRLTVL.

Concerning this clonotype: This could be a read error, since a much larger clone is one nucleotide away. The chain uses TRBV7-6 and TRBJ2-1; D remains ambiguous. In germline, CDR1 is SGHVS, CDR2 FNYEAQ. The CDR3 loop spans 15 amino acids. V lost 3 bases, J lost 10 bases, and 19 bases lay in between. CDR3 bases: TGTGCCAGCAGCTTTTCTCGGAGCCGGTCATCAGAGCAGTTCTTC. As protein: CASSFSRSRSSEQFF.